One sample yielded the 24 T cell receptor beta chains listed below, sequenced in a study of long-term antiretroviral therapy in people with HIV. Researchers report immunoSEQ v3.0 was run at survey level. The table came from immunoSEQ multiplex PCR; TCRdb's copy has only in-frame clones and leaves some out. This table has just under 35,000 clones, approximately 85% appearing once. This specimen was unsorted PBMCs, taken 2.8 years before starting antiretroviral therapy. All receptors come from a young woman with HIV.

This sequence joins TRBV7-8 and TRBJ1-1, with TRBD1 as a possible D gene (6 bases). V dropped 5 bases and J dropped 3 bases, with 16 bases sitting between them. The germline V gene has CDR1 SGHVS and CDR2 FQNEAQ. The CDR3 consists of 15 residues. The chain's CDR3 is CASSPGGRGYTEAFF. CDR3 sequence (DNA): TGTGCCAGCAGCCCGGGGGGGCGGGGCTACACTGAAGCTTTCTTT.

In this sample, this clone turned up once. This rearrangement joins TRBV5-4 to TRBJ2-5; D not certain. Germline V gene lookup returns CDR1 SGHNT and CDR2 YYREEE (reference sequence). Trimming removed 4 bases at V and 0 bases at J, with 7 bases between. The CDR3 totals 13 residues. The CDR3 is CASSPRNQETQYF. The DNA for the CDR3 is TGTGCCAGCAGCCCCCGTAACCAAGAGACCCAGTACTTC.

The gene calls are TRBV5-1 and TRBJ2-1; no firm D call. V lost 0 bases to trimming and J lost 6 bases, with 7 bases between them. From germline, CDR1 is SGHRS and CDR2 YFSETQ. The CDR3 is made up of 13 amino acids. The CDR3 reads CASSLEPLNEQFF. The CDR3 region has the DNA TGCGCCAGCAGCTTGGAGCCCCTCAATGAGCAGTTCTTC.

In its sample, this clone was seen a few times. The rearrangement joins TRBV5-5 to TRBJ1-5, with TRBD1 identical over 7 bases. CDR1 and CDR2 (germline): SGHKS, YYEKEE (reference sequence). Trimming cost V 7 bases and J 3 bases; bases outside gene matches: 10. The CDR3 extends over 15 amino acids. CDR3 protein: CASSSVTGNNQPQHF. The CDR3 nucleotides read TGTGCCAGCTCGAGTGTGACAGGGAACAATCAGCCCCAGCATTTT.

The chain couples TRBV6-5 to TRBJ2-1; 11 bases align to TRBD2. The CDR3 covers 14 residues. Germline assignment: CDR1 MNHEY and CDR2 SVGAGI. The ends lost 5 bases at V and 7 bases at J; junction bases unmatched: 4. For the CDR3, the DNA is TGTGCCAGCAGTCGACTAGCGGGGCGTAATGAGCAGTTCTTC. Encoded protein: CASSRLAGRNEQFF.

The DNA of the CDR3 is TGTGCCAGCAGCGTAGAAAGGCAGGGCGATGGCTACACCTTC. It codes for CASSVERQGDGYTF. J is TRBJ1-2 and V is TRBV9; D is possibly TRBD1 (5 bases). The CDR3 spans 14 residues. Trimming took off 0 bases at V and 6 bases at J, with 12 bases between the two ends. The germline CDR1 and CDR2 sequences are SGDLS and YYNGEE.

The V and J genes are TRBV9 and TRBJ1-4, with D tentatively TRBD1 (5 bases). The CDR3 has 15 amino acids. Trimming pared 0 bases from V and 4 bases from J, leaving 10 bases between. Germline-derived CDR1 and CDR2 are SGDLS and YYNGEE. As DNA, the CDR3 is TGTGCCAGCAGCGTAGACCGGGGGGGTAATGAAAAACTGTTTTTT. This gives the protein CASSVDRGGNEKLFF.

The chain uses TRBV6-5 and TRBJ1-1; no definite D call. Germline CDR1 is MNHEY and CDR2 is SVGAGI. V was clipped by 7 bases and J by 0 bases, with 9 bases between them. The CDR3 consists of 13 residues. Written as DNA, the CDR3 is TGTGCCAGCAACGATCGGGTGAACACTGAAGCTTTCTTT. It codes for CASNDRVNTEAFF.

The chain carries TRBV10-3 and TRBJ2-5, with D uncertain. Looked up from germline, CDR1 is ENHRY and CDR2 is SYGVKD. The length of the CDR3 is 12 residues. Trimming shortened V by 2 bases and J by 5 bases, and 6 bases separated the two germline ends. As DNA, the CDR3 is TGTGCCATCAGTGAGGGTTGGGAGACCCAGTACTTC. Its protein product is CAISEGWETQYF.

V and J are TRBV6-5 and TRBJ1-2; 9 positions match TRBD1. The CDR3 is 13 amino acids. J lost 2 bases, V lost 6 bases, and 1 base had no gene match. The germline CDR1 and CDR2 sequences are MNHEY and SVGAGI. CDR3 nucleotides: TGTGCCAGCAGAGGACAGGGGAACTATGGCTACACCTTC. This encodes CASRGQGNYGYTF.

This clone has a handful of counts. The J gene is TRBJ1-2, the V gene TRBV14; 7 nucleotides agree with TRBD1. The CDR3 is 13 amino acids. The germline V gene has CDR1 SGHDN and CDR2 FVKESK. J lost 7 bases, V lost 0 bases, and 2 bases had no gene match. The CDR3 region is CASSQDAGGGYTF. CDR3 in DNA: TGTGCCAGCAGCCAAGACGCAGGGGGTGGCTACACCTTC.

This chain uses TRBV18 with TRBJ2-5; 7 positions match TRBD1. CDR3 length equals 14 residues. Germline CDR1 and CDR2: KGHSH and LQKENI. With 3 bases clipped from V and 3 bases from J, the junction kept 4 bases outside the gene matches. The CDR3 spells CASSPPGTEETQYF. The CDR3 coding sequence is TGTGCCAGCTCACCCCCCGGGACAGAAGAGACCCAGTACTTC.

The chain recombines TRBV5-6 with TRBJ1-3, with TRBD1 as a possible D gene (5 bases). Trimming left V 3 bases short and J 10 bases short, with 11 bases between. The CDR3 sequence is 12 residues long. The germline CDR1 and CDR2 sequences are SGHDT and YYEEEE. The CDR3 coding sequence is TGTGCCAGCAGCTCCATGGGGGGAACCATATATTTT. This encodes CASSSMGGTIYF.

DNA for the CDR3: TGCAGCGGAACACTGAACACTGAAGCTTTCTTT. Its translation: CSGTLNTEAFF. The chain is built from TRBV29-1 and TRBJ1-1; D is undetermined. V lost 7 bases to trimming and J lost 0 bases, with 6 bases between them. Germline V gene lookup returns CDR1 SQVTM and CDR2 ANQGSEA. This CDR3 region has 11 residues.

This chain connects TRBV6-5 to TRBJ1-2, with a weak D call TRBD1 (6 bases). This CDR3 comprises 14 residues. CDR1 and CDR2 from the germline V gene are MNHEY and SVGAGI. Trimming took off 0 bases at V and 5 bases at J, with 10 bases between the two ends. Here the CDR3 DNA reads TGTGCCAGCAGTTACTCGGACAGTTGGTATGGCTACACCTTC. It encodes CASSYSDSWYGYTF.

The chain uses TRBV19 and TRBJ1-4; D is unclear. The CDR3 length is 13 residues. With 6 bases removed from V and 8 bases from J, the gap between germline ends came to 13 bases. The germline gives CDR1 LNHDA, CDR2 SQIVND (reference sequence). CDR3 sequence (DNA): TGTGCCAGTAGCTCAAGTTTAGCGGAAAAACTGTTTTTT. Translating gives CASSSSLAEKLFF.

The chain combines TRBV2 with TRBJ2-6; D not certain. Germline V lookup: CDR1 SNHLY, CDR2 FYNNEI. V gave up 4 bases and J gave up 1 base, with 11 bases separating them. This CDR3 comprises 16 residues. CDR3 nucleotides: TGTGCCAGCAGTGGGAGACGGATTTCTGGGGCCAACGTCCTGACTTTC. Its protein is CASSGRRISGANVLTF.

Only one count was recorded for this clone. Other DNA sequences within the sample encode an identical CDR3. The chain uses TRBV18 and TRBJ2-5, with unresolved D. Trimming stripped 3 bases from V and 1 base from J, with 6 bases between. Looked up from germline, CDR1 is KGHSH and CDR2 is LQKENI. The CDR3 sequence is 13 residues long. CDR3 amino acids: CASSPNSQETQYF. As DNA, the CDR3 is TGTGCCAGCTCACCGAACTCCCAAGAGACCCAGTACTTC.

The chain employs TRBV5-1 and TRBJ1-6; D is unclear. V was trimmed by 0 bases and J by 7 bases, leaving 14 bases between them. The length of the CDR3 is 16 residues. Per germline, CDR1 SGHRS and CDR2 YFSETQ. The CDR3 here is CASSLGRQGGNSPLHF. Here the CDR3 DNA reads TGCGCCAGCAGCTTGGGACGACAAGGTGGGAATTCACCCCTCCACTTT.

The chain employs TRBV12-5 and TRBJ2-7; no reliable D call. This CDR3 has 14 amino acids. CDR1 LGHNT and CDR2 FRNRAP come from the germline V gene. V dropped 0 bases and J dropped 2 bases, with 8 bases sitting between them. The CDR3 DNA follows: TGTGCTAGTGGTTTGGTACTGTCCCCCTACGAGCAGTACTTC. It specifies CASGLVLSPYEQYF.

The rearrangement joins TRBV27 to TRBJ1-5; D is unclear. The CDR3 extends over 14 amino acids. Trimming stripped 2 bases from V and 2 bases from J, with 7 bases between. The germline CDR1 and CDR2 sequences are MNHEY and SMNVEV (reference sequence). Here the CDR3 reads CASSLGLGNQPQHF. The CDR3 DNA is TGTGCCAGCAGTTTAGGTTTGGGCAATCAGCCCCAGCATTTT.

This clone was seen only once. The rearrangement uses TRBV2 and TRBJ1-1; possible D gene TRBD1, 6 bases. The germline V gene has CDR1 SNHLY and CDR2 FYNNEI. The CDR3 is made up of 16 amino acids. With 7 bases removed from V and 6 bases from J, the gap between germline ends came to 24 bases. DNA for the CDR3: TGTGCCAGCAATATCCCTCGTGGGGGCGCAATCTCTGAAGCTTTCTTT. It translates to CASNIPRGGAISEAFF.

The V call is TRBV5-1, the J call TRBJ1-1; a weak D match, TRBD1 (5 bases). Trimming shortened V by 0 bases and J by 7 bases, and 10 bases separated the two germline ends. CDR3 length: 13 residues. Germline assignment: CDR1 SGHRS and CDR2 YFSETQ. DNA for the CDR3: TGCGCCAGCAGCTTGGGGGGGTTGAGTGAAGCTTTCTTT. Encoded protein: CASSLGGLSEAFF.

The chain recombines TRBV27 with TRBJ1-5; D is uncertain. There are 13 residues in the CDR3. Germline CDR1 is MNHEY and CDR2 is SMNVEV (reference sequence). Trimming removed 3 bases at V and 1 base at J, with 4 bases between. This chain's CDR3 is CASSLFSNQPQHF. Written as DNA, the CDR3 is TGTGCCAGCAGTTTGTTCAGCAATCAGCCCCAGCATTTT.